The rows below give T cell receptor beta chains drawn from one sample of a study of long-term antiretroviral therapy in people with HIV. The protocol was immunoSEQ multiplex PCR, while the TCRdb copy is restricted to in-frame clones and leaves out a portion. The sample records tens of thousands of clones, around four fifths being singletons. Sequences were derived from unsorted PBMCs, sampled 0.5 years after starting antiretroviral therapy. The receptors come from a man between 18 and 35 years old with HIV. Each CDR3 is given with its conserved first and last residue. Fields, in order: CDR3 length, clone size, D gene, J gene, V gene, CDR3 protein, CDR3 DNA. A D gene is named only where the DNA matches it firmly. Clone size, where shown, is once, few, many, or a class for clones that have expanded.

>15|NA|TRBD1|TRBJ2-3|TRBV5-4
CASSSYRGEIDTQYF
TGTGCCAGCAGCTCCTACAGGGGTGAGATAGATACGCAGTATTTT
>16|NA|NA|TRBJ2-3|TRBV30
CAWSVGGRVHTDTQYF
TGTGCCTGGAGTGTTGGGGGAAGGGTGCACACAGATACGCAGTATTTT
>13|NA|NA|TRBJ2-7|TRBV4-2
CASSQDGSYEQYF
TGTGCCAGCAGCCAAGATGGGTCCTACGAGCAGTACTTC
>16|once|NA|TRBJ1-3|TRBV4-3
CASSQSRGSGGNTIYF
TGCGCCAGCAGCCAGAGCCGGGGCTCGGGGGGAAACACCATATATTTT
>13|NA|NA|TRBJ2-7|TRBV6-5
CASSYSASYEQYF
TGTGCCAGCAGTTACTCTGCTTCCTACGAGCAGTACTTC
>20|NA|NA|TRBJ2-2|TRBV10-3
CAISDPSRTGEETNTGELFF
TGTGCCATCAGTGACCCCTCCCGGACGGGCGAGGAGACGAACACCGGGGAGCTGTTTTTT
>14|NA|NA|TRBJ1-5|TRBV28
CASSTPGANQPQHF
TGTGCCAGCAGTACCCCGGGGGCTAATCAGCCCCAGCATTTT
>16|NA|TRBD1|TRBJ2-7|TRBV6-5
CASSSSDRLSSYEQYF
TGTGCCAGCAGTTCCTCGGACAGGCTGAGCTCCTACGAGCAGTACTTC
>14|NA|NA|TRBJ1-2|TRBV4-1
CASNHRQGDYGYTF
TGCGCCAGCAACCACCGGCAGGGTGACTATGGCTACACCTTC
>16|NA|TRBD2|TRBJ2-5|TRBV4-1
CASSQARSGRGETQYF
TGCGCCAGCAGCCAAGCACGGAGCGGGAGAGGAGAGACCCAGTACTTC
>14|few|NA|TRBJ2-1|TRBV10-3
CAITGGGTSNEQFF
TGTGCCATCACCGGGGGCGGGACAAGTAATGAGCAGTTCTTC
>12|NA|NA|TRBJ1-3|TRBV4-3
CASRGGGNTIYF
TGCGCCAGCAGGGGAGGGGGAAACACCATATATTTT
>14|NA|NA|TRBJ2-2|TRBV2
CASKGTTNTGELFF
TGTGCCAGCAAAGGGACAACAAACACCGGGGAGCTGTTTTTT
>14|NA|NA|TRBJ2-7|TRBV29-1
CSVESGLSSYEQYF
TGCAGCGTTGAATCAGGGTTAAGCTCCTACGAGCAGTACTTC
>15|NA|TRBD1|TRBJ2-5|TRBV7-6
CASSSDRGRQETQYF
TGTGCCAGCAGCTCGGACAGGGGAAGACAAGAGACCCAGTACTTC
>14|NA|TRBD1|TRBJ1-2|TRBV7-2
CASRAGQGDYGYTF
TGTGCCAGCAGGGCGGGACAGGGTGACTATGGCTACACCTTC
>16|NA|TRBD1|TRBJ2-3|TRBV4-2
CASSKVFRTGTDTQYF
TGTGCCAGCAGCAAAGTGTTCCGGACAGGGACAGATACGCAGTATTTT
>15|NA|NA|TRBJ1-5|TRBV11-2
CASSLESGKNQPQHF
TGTGCCAGCAGCTTAGAATCAGGGAAAAATCAGCCCCAGCATTTT
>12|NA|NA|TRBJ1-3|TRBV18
CASSTPGNTIYF
TGTGCCAGCTCCACCCCTGGAAACACCATATATTTT
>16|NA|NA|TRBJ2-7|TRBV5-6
CASSLLVGLSSYEQYF
TGTGCCAGCAGCTTGTTGGTAGGGCTATCCTCCTACGAGCAGTACTTC
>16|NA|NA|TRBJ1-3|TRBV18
CASSPSGGADGNTIYF
TGTGCCAGCTCACCATCCGGGGGGGCGGATGGAAACACCATATATTTT
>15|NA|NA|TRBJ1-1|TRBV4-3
CASSQDRDSGTEAFF
TGCGCCAGCAGCCAAGATCGCGACAGCGGCACTGAAGCTTTCTTT
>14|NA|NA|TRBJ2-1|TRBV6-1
CAAFPGLEKSEQFF
TGTGCCGCATTCCCGGGACTGGAGAAGAGTGAGCAGTTCTTC
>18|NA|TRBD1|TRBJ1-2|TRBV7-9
CASSSLRTGGVLSGGYTF
TGTGCCAGCAGCTCGCTTAGAACAGGGGGCGTTTTATCGGGCGGCTACACCTTC
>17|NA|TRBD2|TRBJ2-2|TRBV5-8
CASSLEGGRAGTGELFF
TGTGCCAGCAGCTTGGAGGGCGGGAGGGCCGGTACCGGGGAGCTGTTTTTT
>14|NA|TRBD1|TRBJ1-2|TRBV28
CASSFGQGRYGYTF
TGTGCCAGCAGTTTCGGACAGGGAAGGTATGGCTACACCTTC
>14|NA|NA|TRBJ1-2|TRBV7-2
CASNPGRGGYGYTF
TGTGCCAGCAACCCCGGTAGGGGCGGCTATGGCTACACCTTC
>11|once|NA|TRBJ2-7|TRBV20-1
CSAYHTYEQYF
TGCAGTGCTTACCATACCTACGAGCAGTACTTC
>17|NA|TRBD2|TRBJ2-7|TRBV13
CASSLVVGLAESYEQYF
TGTGCCAGCAGCTTAGTTGTAGGACTAGCGGAGAGCTACGAGCAGTACTTC
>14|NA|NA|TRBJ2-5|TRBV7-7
CASSFEYGQETQYF
TGTGCCAGCAGCTTTGAATACGGCCAAGAGACCCAGTACTTC
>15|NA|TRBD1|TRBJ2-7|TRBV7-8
CASTLGGTGIYEQYF
TGTGCCAGCACCCTCGGGGGGACAGGGATATACGAGCAGTACTTC
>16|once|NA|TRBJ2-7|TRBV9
CASSVSPGPSSYEQYF
TGTGCCAGCAGCGTCTCTCCCGGACCGAGCTCCTACGAGCAGTACTTC
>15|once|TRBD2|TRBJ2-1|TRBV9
CASSPGLATNKGQFF
TGTGCCAGCAGCCCGGGACTAGCCACCAACAAGGGGCAGTTCTTC
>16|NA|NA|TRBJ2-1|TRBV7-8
CASSLAWGRSYNEQFF
TGTGCCAGCAGCTTAGCATGGGGGCGCTCCTACAATGAGCAGTTCTTC
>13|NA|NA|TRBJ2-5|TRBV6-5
CASSSGAPETQYF
TGTGCCAGCAGTTCAGGAGCCCCTGAGACCCAGTACTTC
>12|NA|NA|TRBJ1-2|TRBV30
CAWSPIEVGYTF
TGTGCCTGGAGTCCTATCGAAGTTGGCTACACCTTC
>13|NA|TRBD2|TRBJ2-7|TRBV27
CASSGTRRHEQYF
TGTGCCAGCTCCGGGACTAGGAGGCACGAGCAGTACTTC